These 26 T cell receptor beta chains were all obtained from the same sample, sequenced in a study of cytomegalovirus exposure and HLA in healthy donors. Primers: 60 Vbeta forward and 13 Jbeta reverse. TCRdb keeps only in-frame clones here, not all; method: immunoSEQ multiplex PCR. The table shows about 140,000 clones, with almost 85% occurring only once. Sequencing was performed on PBMCs. The source is a man in his thirties or forties in good health and CMV-seropositive.

The chain employs TRBV27 and TRBJ1-1, with TRBD1 matching over 9 bases. The CDR3 covers 13 residues. V was pared by 6 bases and J by 5 bases, with 4 bases of the junction left unmatched. Germline values: CDR1 MNHEY, CDR2 SMNVEV (reference sequence). This CDR3 reads CASRGQGWTEAFF. CDR3 bases: TGTGCCAGCAGGGGACAGGGATGGACTGAAGCTTTCTTT.

The gene calls are TRBV25-1 and TRBJ2-5; tentatively, D is TRBD2 (6 bases). This CDR3 comprises 14 residues. V dropped 4 bases and J dropped 2 bases, with 11 bases sitting between them. Germline CDR1 MGHDK, CDR2 SYGVNS. CDR3 sequence: CASSGLDYQETQYF. The CDR3 DNA sequence: TGTGCCAGCAGTGGGTTGGACTATCAAGAGACCCAGTACTTC. The whole variable domain, filled in from reference TRBV25-1 and TRBJ2-5, reads EADIYQTPRYLVIGTGKKITLECSQTMGHDKMYWYQQDPGMELHLIHYSYGVNSTEKGDLSSESTVSRIRTEHFPLTLESARPSHTSQYLCASSGLDYQETQYFGPGTRLLVL.

The V call is TRBV5-1, the J call TRBJ2-2; D remains ambiguous. This CDR3 spans 15 amino acids. Germline CDR1 SGHRS, CDR2 YFSETQ. Trimming took 4 bases from V and 4 from J, leaving 14 bases between them. CDR3 in DNA: TGCGCCAGCAGCCTGGACGTACTTGCCACCGGGGAGCTGTTTTTT. Translation: CASSLDVLATGELFF.

This clone was seen a handful of times. The chain combines TRBV19 with TRBJ2-4; 8 nucleotides align to TRBD1. The CDR3 spans 16 residues. The ends lost 4 bases at V and 3 bases at J; junction bases unmatched: 8. Germline V gives CDR1 LNHDA, CDR2 SQIVND (reference sequence). Here the CDR3 reads CASSTRPTGGKNIQYF. In DNA form, the CDR3 reads TGTGCCAGTAGTACCCGACCTACAGGGGGCAAAAACATTCAGTACTTC.

J is TRBJ1-1 and V is TRBV11-3; D unresolved. The CDR3 is 14 amino acids. Germline V gene sequence: CDR1 SGHNT, CDR2 YENEEA. The V end was cut by 7 bases, the J end by 5 bases, with 17 bases between. This CDR3 reads CASNLEAVGTEAFF. In nucleotides, the CDR3 is TGTGCCAGCAACCTTGAGGCCGTAGGAACTGAAGCTTTCTTT.

This sequence joins TRBV7-3 and TRBJ2-5; D uncertain. Germline CDR1 SGHTA, CDR2 FQGTGA. Trimming stripped 2 bases from V and 4 bases from J, with 14 bases between. This CDR3 has 15 amino acids. The CDR3 sequence: CASSLRLPRRETQYF. The CDR3 DNA sequence: TGTGCCAGCAGCTTACGGCTCCCTAGGCGAGAGACCCAGTACTTC.

The chain is built from TRBV9 and TRBJ1-2; a possible D gene is TRBD1 (6 bases). The CDR3 consists of 15 residues. Trimming took off 0 bases at V and 6 bases at J, with 15 bases between the two ends. Germline V gene sequence: CDR1 SGDLS, CDR2 YYNGEE. The CDR3 coding sequence is TGTGCCAGCAGCGTAGATGTCGGGGGGCAGCATGGCTACACCTTC. Its protein product is CASSVDVGGQHGYTF.

The chain couples TRBV7-6 to TRBJ2-7; 8 bases map to TRBD2. The CDR3 runs to 14 residues. V shed 5 bases, J shed 5 bases, and the junction held 8 bases outside the gene matches. Germline CDR1 reads SGHVS; CDR2 reads FNYEAQ. The CDR3: CASSQAGEVDEQYF. DNA for the CDR3: TGTGCCAGCAGCCAAGCGGGAGAAGTTGACGAGCAGTACTTC.

The chain combines TRBV5-1 with TRBJ2-1, with 12 bases that match TRBD2. This CDR3 is 15 amino acids long. V shed 5 bases and J 7 bases; nucleotides not matched to a gene: 7. In germline, CDR1 is SGHRS, CDR2 YFSETQ. In nucleotides, the CDR3 is TGCGCCAGCAGACGAGGACTAGCGGGAACGAATGAGCAGTTCTTC. Translated: CASRRGLAGTNEQFF.

This rearrangement joins TRBV7-9 to TRBJ2-3; 8 bases align to TRBD2. The CDR3 length is 16 residues. Trimming cost V 1 base and J 1 base; bases outside gene matches: 4. Germline lookup yields CDR1 SEHNR and CDR2 FQNEAQ (reference sequence). CDR3 amino acids: CASSLGGTRRTDTQYF. Written as DNA, the CDR3 is TGTGCCAGCAGCTTAGGGGGGACTAGGCGCACAGATACGCAGTATTTT.

The table lists this clone with a count of one. The rearrangement joins TRBV19 to TRBJ2-7; 7 nucleotides line up with TRBD1. Germline CDR1 is LNHDA and CDR2 is SQIVND (reference sequence). There are 16 residues in the CDR3. J lost 1 base, V lost 0 bases, and 6 bases had no gene match. CDR3 sequence: CASSIDTGAPSYEQYF. The CDR3, as DNA: TGTGCCAGTAGTATAGACACAGGGGCGCCATCCTACGAGCAGTACTTC.

The sample holds a few counts of this clone. This sequence joins TRBV19 and TRBJ1-5; D is undetermined. The germline CDR1 and CDR2 sequences are LNHDA and SQIVND (reference sequence). V lost 3 bases and J 0 bases, leaving 6 bases between the germline ends. The CDR3 runs 14 residues. CDR3 nucleotides: TGTGCCAGTAGTATCGTATCTAGCAATCAGCCCCAGCATTTT. Its translation is CASSIVSSNQPQHF.

This chain links TRBV6-5 with TRBJ2-2; 14 bases are shared with TRBD2. Germline V gives CDR1 MNHEY, CDR2 SVGAGI. V gave up 2 bases and J gave up 8 bases; unmatched junction bases: 1. The CDR3 extends over 15 amino acids. CDR3 loop: CASSYGTSGRGELFF. The CDR3 DNA is TGTGCCAGCAGTTACGGGACTAGCGGGAGAGGGGAGCTGTTTTTT.

In the case of this clone: At the DNA level, this CDR3 is encoded by other sequences in the same sample as well. V and J are TRBV28 and TRBJ1-3; the match to TRBD1 covers 7 bases. The CDR3 has 16 residues. Germline CDR1 is MDHEN and CDR2 is SYDVKM. The J segment lost 4 bases and the V segment lost 5 bases, leaving 11 bases of the junction unmatched. The CDR3 nucleotides are TGTGCCAGCAGTGCCCGGACAGGAGCTGCCGGAAACACCATATATTTT. Protein: CASSARTGAAGNTIYF. Supplemented by reference TRBV28 and TRBJ1-3, the full variable domain reads DVKVTQSSRYLVKRTGEKVFLECVQDMDHENMFWYRQDPGLGLRLIYFSYDVKMKEKGDIPEGYSVSREKKERFSLILESASTNQTSMYLCASSARTGAAGNTIYFGEGSWLTVV.

The table lists this clone with a few counts. The chain couples TRBV6-6 to TRBJ1-1; 7 nucleotides align to TRBD1. Trimming at V came to 2 bases and at J to 4 bases, leaving 4 bases not matched to a gene. Germline-derived CDR1 and CDR2 are MNHNY and SVGAGI (reference sequence). The CDR3 is 14 amino acids. In DNA, the CDR3 is TGTGCCAGCAGTTACCAGACAGGGACCACTGAAGCTTTCTTT. It is translated as CASSYQTGTTEAFF.

The V call is TRBV7-9, the J call TRBJ1-2; 7 bases are a match to TRBD1. With V trimmed by 5 bases and J by 5 bases, 11 bases remained unmatched. The CDR3 contains 15 residues. Looked up from germline, CDR1 is SEHNR and CDR2 is FQNEAQ (reference sequence). The DNA of the CDR3 is TGTGCCAGCAGCGCCCGGGACAGAGTTAATTATGGCTACACCTTC. Amino acid sequence: CASSARDRVNYGYTF.

This clone has only one observation. V and J are TRBV29-1 and TRBJ2-3; 9 bases map to TRBD2. Unmatched junction bases numbered 14, after V lost 1 base and J lost 3 bases. The CDR3 sequence is 18 residues long. Per germline, CDR1 SQVTM and CDR2 ANQGSEA. The CDR3 DNA reads as TGCAGCGTTGAAGGGGAGGCGGGAGGGCAGTGGGGAACAGATACGCAGTATTTT. Encoded protein: CSVEGEAGGQWGTDTQYF.

A remark on this clone: The junction shows a germline mismatch at one end, possibly a read error. Other DNA variants within this sample encode the same CDR3. The V gene is TRBV7-9, the J gene TRBJ2-7; D is ambiguous. Germline V gene data show CDR1 as SEHNR and CDR2 as FQNEAQ (reference sequence). This CDR3 is built from 13 residues. The CDR3: CSSSPGYSYEQYF. In DNA, the CDR3 is TGTTCCAGCAGCCCGGGTTATTCCTACGAGCAGTACTTC.

The V and J genes are TRBV7-8 and TRBJ2-7; the match to TRBD1 covers 7 bases. With V trimmed by 4 bases and J by 2 bases, 14 bases remained unmatched. The CDR3 is 17 amino acids. The germline V gene encodes CDR1 SGHVS and CDR2 FQNEAQ. The CDR3 DNA is TGTGCCAGCAGCTCCCGAGGCGCGACAGGGAACCCCTACGAGCAGTACTTC. Its translation: CASSSRGATGNPYEQYF.

In this sample, this clone turned up once. V gene TRBV19 combines with J gene TRBJ1-5, with D tentatively TRBD1 (6 bases). CDR3 size: 13 residues. V dropped 9 bases and J dropped 3 bases, with 12 bases sitting between them. The germline V gene encodes CDR1 LNHDA and CDR2 SQIVND (reference sequence). The CDR3 is CASTRDNNQPQHF. The CDR3 DNA is TGTGCCAGCACCCGGGACAACAATCAGCCCCAGCATTTT.

The gene calls are TRBV14 and TRBJ1-1, with D possibly matching TRBD1 (6 bases). The CDR3 is made up of 16 amino acids. The V and J ends lost 4 bases and 3 bases respectively, with 18 bases between them. Germline CDR1 and CDR2: SGHDN and FVKESK. The CDR3 loop is CASSPRQALLDTEAFF. Here the CDR3 DNA reads TGTGCCAGCAGCCCCAGACAGGCCTTACTTGACACTGAAGCTTTCTTT.

This clone was counted only a few times. This rearrangement joins TRBV7-9 to TRBJ1-2; the D is unclear. The CDR3 runs to 15 residues. Germline CDR1 is SEHNR and CDR2 is FQNEAQ (reference sequence). The germline V and J ends were trimmed by 0 bases and 7 bases, with 15 bases remaining between them. This chain's CDR3 is CASSLASGMWAGYTF. As DNA, the CDR3 is TGTGCCAGCAGCTTAGCCTCCGGAATGTGGGCTGGCTACACCTTC.

This clone has more than one count but fewer than ten. The chain is built from TRBV27 and TRBJ2-3; D is possibly TRBD1 (6 bases). The length of the CDR3 is 15 residues. From germline, CDR1 is MNHEY and CDR2 SMNVEV (reference sequence). V lost 1 base and J lost 5, with 13 bases in between. CDR3 DNA: TGTGCCAGCAGTTTATATGGACAGATAGTAGATACGCAGTATTTT. This gives the protein CASSLYGQIVDTQYF.

V gene TRBV6-1 combines with J gene TRBJ2-1; D may be TRBD1 (6 bases). Germline values: CDR1 MNHNS, CDR2 SASEGT. The CDR3 extends over 15 amino acids. The ends were cut back, 3 bases at V and 6 bases at J, with 15 bases in the middle. This CDR3 is CASSDVQGFFNEQFF. The CDR3 region has the DNA TGTGCCAGCAGTGATGTACAGGGATTTTTCAATGAGCAGTTCTTC.

The chain links TRBV6-5 to TRBJ1-1; D is perhaps TRBD1 (6 bases). The V gene's germline CDR1 is MNHEY and CDR2 SVGAGI. Trimming pared 0 bases from V and 1 base from J, leaving 12 bases between. CDR3 length equals 16 residues. The CDR3 coding sequence is TGTGCCAGCAGTTACTCTTGGGGGCAGGCGAACACTGAAGCTTTCTTT. Translation gives CASSYSWGQANTEAFF.

This clone was seen more than once but under ten times. The chain couples TRBV5-1 to TRBJ2-2; the match to TRBD1 covers 7 bases. Germline-derived CDR1 and CDR2 are SGHRS and YFSETQ. This CDR3 region has 15 residues. V lost 4 bases and J lost 5; bases outside the gene matches: 8. The CDR3 sequence is CASSIRDSRTGELFF. Here the CDR3 DNA reads TGCGCCAGCAGCATTCGGGACAGCAGAACCGGGGAGCTGTTTTTT. The whole variable domain, filled in from reference TRBV5-1 and TRBJ2-2, reads KAGVTQTPRYLIKTRGQQVTLSCSPISGHRSVSWYQQTPGQGLQFLFEYFSETQRNKGNFPGRFSGRQFSNSRSEMNVSTLELGDSALYLCASSIRDSRTGELFFGEGSRLTVL.